These 25 T cell receptor beta chains were sequenced from one sample in a study of blood T cell repertoires in COVID-19. Assay used: immunoSEQ multiplex PCR; TCRdb lists only in-frame clones, some missing. The table lists about 410,000 clones, around nine tenths of them singletons. The sample comprised PBMCs or T cells enriched from blood (not recorded which). The source of these receptors is a woman in her twenties or thirties who had recovered from COVID-19.

The genes are TRBV28 and TRBJ1-1; weak D call: TRBD1 (6 bases). The V end lost 6 bases, the J end lost 8 bases, and 13 bases lay between the germline ends. The CDR3 extends over 12 amino acids. CDR1 and CDR2 from the germline V gene are MDHEN and SYDVKM. In nucleotides, the CDR3 is TGTGCCAGCAGAGAGGACAGTGTCGAAGCTTTCTTT. Amino acids: CASREDSVEAFF.

The J gene is TRBJ1-1, the V gene TRBV28; D gene ambiguous. V was shortened by 6 bases and J by 1 base, with 12 bases between the two germline ends. CDR3 length equals 14 residues. Germline values: CDR1 MDHEN, CDR2 SYDVKM. The CDR3 bases are TGTGCCAGCAGGGAGATTCTAACGAACACTGAAGCTTTCTTT. Its protein product is CASREILTNTEAFF.

The rearrangement joins TRBV19 to TRBJ2-7, with 10 positions matching TRBD1. CDR3 length: 16 amino acids. J was trimmed by 3 bases and V by 5 bases; bases with no gene match: 10. Germline CDR1 reads LNHDA; CDR2 reads SQIVND (reference sequence). This chain's CDR3 is CASSPGQGNVVYEQYF. The CDR3 DNA reads TGTGCCAGTAGTCCGGGACAGGGGAATGTGGTCTACGAGCAGTACTTC.

The rearrangement links TRBV10-2 to TRBJ2-5; D is ambiguous. Looked up from germline, CDR1 is WSHSY and CDR2 is SAAADI. Trimming removed 4 bases at V and 3 bases at J, with 15 bases between. The CDR3 totals 15 residues. CDR3 DNA: TGCGCCAGCAGTGGCCTGGAGTTAGCCGAAGAGACCCAGTACTTC. Translation gives CASSGLELAEETQYF.

The rearrangement links TRBV18 to TRBJ1-4, with TRBD1 matching 9 bases. CDR3 length: 17 residues. Germline V CDR1 and CDR2: KGHSH, LQKENI. The trim removed 1 base at V and 7 bases at J, leaving 10 bases unmatched. CDR3 DNA: TGTGCCAGCTCACCACAGGGGACCGGGACAGGGAGTGAAAAACTGTTTTTT. Residues: CASSPQGTGTGSEKLFF. Based on the CDR3 plus reference TRBV18 and TRBJ1-4, the full variable domain is NAGVMQNPRHLVRRRGQEARLRCSPMKGHSHVYWYRQLPEEGLKFMVYLQKENIIDESGMPKERFSAEFPKEGPSILRIQQVVRGDSAAYFCASSPQGTGTGSEKLFFGSGTQLSVL.

The rearrangement uses TRBV5-1 and TRBJ2-2; 7 bases fit TRBD1. Trimming removed 3 bases from V and 1 base from J; junction bases left unmatched: 6. The CDR3 spans 16 residues. Germline V gene data show CDR1 as SGHRS and CDR2 as YFSETQ. This chain's CDR3 is CASSSTGDMNTGELFF. The CDR3 nucleotides are TGCGCCAGCAGCTCAACAGGGGATATGAACACCGGGGAGCTGTTTTTT. Filled out from reference TRBV5-1 and TRBJ2-2, the complete variable domain reads KAGVTQTPRYLIKTRGQQVTLSCSPISGHRSVSWYQQTPGQGLQFLFEYFSETQRNKGNFPGRFSGRQFSNSRSEMNVSTLELGDSALYLCASSSTGDMNTGELFFGEGSRLTVL.

This clone has only a few counts. V is TRBV6-2 or TRBV6-3 and J is TRBJ2-7, with 9 positions matching TRBD1. The germline CDR1 and CDR2 sequences are MNHEY and SVGEGT. The CDR3 sequence is 16 residues long. V lost 2 bases, J lost 5 bases, and 10 bases stayed unmatched. CDR3 amino acids: CASSYGSDRGFNEQYF. The DNA of the CDR3 is TGTGCCAGCAGTTACGGGTCGGACAGGGGATTCAACGAGCAGTACTTC.

The V call is TRBV5-1, the J call TRBJ1-1, with 7 bases aligning to TRBD1. In germline, CDR1 is SGHRS, CDR2 YFSETQ. V lost 6 bases and J lost 0; bases outside the gene matches: 11. This CDR3 region has 16 residues. The CDR3 DNA is TGCGCCAGCACTAGACAGGGAGTATCGTTGAACACTGAAGCTTTCTTT. Translation: CASTRQGVSLNTEAFF.

CDR3 sequence: CASSFDRFGGANVLTF. CDR3 in DNA: TGTGCCAGCAGCTTCGACAGGTTTGGTGGGGCCAACGTCCTGACTTTC. The chain employs TRBV28 and TRBJ2-6; TRBD1 might be the D (6 bases). The CDR3 is 16 amino acids. CDR1 and CDR2 (germline): MDHEN, SYDVKM. Trimming cost V 6 bases and J 3 bases, with 15 bases left between them.

Only a few counts were recorded for this clone. This sequence joins TRBV7-9 and TRBJ1-4; the D gene is possibly TRBD1 (6 bases). The V gene's germline CDR1 is SEHNR and CDR2 FQNEAQ (reference sequence). The V gene lost 1 base and the J gene lost 3 bases, with 12 bases spanning the gap. The CDR3 runs 16 residues. In DNA form, the CDR3 reads TGTGCCAGCAGCTTAGATGTGACAGGACCTAATGAAAAACTGTTTTTT. It specifies CASSLDVTGPNEKLFF.

V is TRBV12-3 or TRBV12-4 and J is TRBJ2-7, with a weak D call TRBD2 (7 bases). The CDR3 loop spans 11 amino acids. The V and J ends lost 3 bases and 11 bases respectively, with 11 bases between them. The CDR3 coding sequence is TGTGCCAGCAGTTTGGGGGGGGCCAAGTACTTC. As protein: CASSLGGAKYF.

This chain joins TRBV3-1 (or the pseudogene TRBV3-2) and TRBJ2-3, with TRBD2 matching over 10 bases. V gave up 3 bases and J gave up 2 bases; unmatched junction bases: 11. Looked up from germline, CDR1 is LGHDT and CDR2 is YNNKEL (reference sequence). CDR3 size: 18 residues. The CDR3: CASSQHTPLAGNTDTQYF. In DNA form, the CDR3 reads TGTGCCAGCAGCCAGCATACTCCACTAGCGGGGAACACAGATACGCAGTATTTT.

This clone has just one count. The chain joins TRBV14 to TRBJ2-1; D is undetermined. Trimming took 4 bases from V and 0 from J, leaving 10 bases between them. The germline gives CDR1 SGHDN, CDR2 FVKESK. This CDR3 is 15 amino acids long. For the CDR3, the DNA is TGTGCCAGCAGCCGTCGCACCGGCTCCTACAATGAGCAGTTCTTC. Protein sequence: CASSRRTGSYNEQFF.

The J gene is TRBJ2-5, the V gene TRBV12-5; D might be TRBD2 (5 bases). The V and J ends lost 6 bases and 7 bases respectively, with 21 bases between them. There are 15 residues in the CDR3. From germline, CDR1 is LGHNT and CDR2 FRNRAP. For the CDR3, the DNA is TGTGCTAGTGGGCTACGCCGATCCGGGGTGTGGACCCAGTACTTC. Translated: CASGLRRSGVWTQYF.

This clone was counted between two and nine times. J is TRBJ1-1 and V is TRBV2; D uncertain. This CDR3 has 15 residues. Germline CDR1 reads SNHLY; CDR2 reads FYNNEI. V shed 4 bases and J shed 3 bases, with 15 bases lying between them. Here the CDR3 reads CASSAEGMGDTEAFF. The CDR3 DNA is TGTGCCAGCAGTGCCGAGGGTATGGGTGACACTGAAGCTTTCTTT. The full variable domain, with the rest looked up from reference TRBV2 and TRBJ1-1, is EPEVTQTPSHQVTQMGQEVILRCVPISNHLYFYWYRQILGQKVEFLVSFYNNEISEKSEIFDDQFSVERPDGSNFTLKIRSTKLEDSAMYFCASSAEGMGDTEAFFGQGTRLTVV.

The V call is TRBV30, the J call TRBJ1-1, with D hard to call. The V end was cut by 3 bases, the J end by 1 base, with 9 bases between. CDR1 GTSNPN and CDR2 SVGIG come from the germline V gene (reference sequence). This CDR3 region has 13 residues. CDR3 in DNA: TGTGCCTGGAGGCGGAGTTGGAACACTGAAGCTTTCTTT. Protein sequence: CAWRRSWNTEAFF.

The chain links TRBV6-6 to TRBJ1-4; D uncertain. V was cut by 2 bases and J by 8 bases, with 9 bases left in between. This CDR3 contains 13 residues. CDR1 and CDR2 from the germline V gene are MNHNY and SVGAGI (reference sequence). For the CDR3, the DNA is TGTGCCAGCAGTTACCGGTATCCAGAAAAACTGTTTTTT. Translating it yields CASSYRYPEKLFF.

The rearrangement links TRBV21-1 to TRBJ2-5; the DNA was not used to check the table's D call, TRBD2. TRBV21-1 is a recognized pseudogene. The CDR3 covers 13 residues. CDR3 loop: CASSKVSGETQYF. CDR3 in DNA: TGTGCCAGCAGCAAAGTGTCCGGGGAGACCCAGTACTTC.

This clone was seen a few times. The J gene is TRBJ1-6, the V gene TRBV7-9; 8 bases agree with TRBD1. Unmatched junction bases numbered 10, after V lost 6 bases and J lost 0 bases. The CDR3 has 18 residues. CDR1 is SEHNR and CDR2 is FQNEAQ in the germline V gene (reference sequence). The CDR3 spells CASRQGQGESSYNSPLHF. The CDR3 DNA reads as TGTGCCAGCAGACAAGGACAGGGAGAGAGCTCCTATAATTCACCCCTCCACTTT. The full variable domain, rest sourced from reference TRBV7-9 and TRBJ1-6, is DTGVSQNPRHKITKRGQNVTFRCDPISEHNRLYWYRQTLGQGPEFLTYFQNEAQLEKSRLLSDRFSAERPKGSFSTLEIQRTEQGDSAMYLCASRQGQGESSYNSPLHFGNGTRLTVT.

The chain has TRBV19 and TRBJ2-3; 8 bases map to TRBD2. J gave up 7 bases and V 7 bases, and 13 bases lay outside the gene matches. The CDR3 contains 15 residues. Germline CDR1 and CDR2: LNHDA and SQIVND (reference sequence). As DNA, the CDR3 is TGTGCCAGTAAACCAAGCGGGGGAATACCCTATACGCAGTATTTT. Translated, it gives CASKPSGGIPYTQYF.

CDR3 nucleotide sequence: TGTGCCAGCAGTAGACAGGGGATTTATTCACCCCTCCACTTT. This gives the protein CASSRQGIYSPLHF. J is TRBJ1-6 and V is TRBV6-5; 8 nucleotides match TRBD1. The CDR3 spans 14 residues. The V and J ends lost 5 bases and 8 bases, in that order; junction bases with no gene match: 5. The V gene's germline CDR1 is MNHEY and CDR2 SVGAGI.

The chain employs TRBV30 and TRBJ2-5; weak D call: TRBD1 (6 bases). Germline values: CDR1 GTSNPN, CDR2 SVGIG (reference sequence). This CDR3 comprises 12 residues. Trimming shortened V by 3 bases and J by 5 bases, and 10 bases separated the two germline ends. CDR3 in DNA: TGTGCCTGGAGCCCAGGGGCCGAGACCCAGTACTTC. Encoded protein: CAWSPGAETQYF.

This chain links TRBV19 with TRBJ2-2; 9 nucleotides match TRBD1. J lost 7 bases, V lost 6 bases, and 3 bases had no gene match. The germline CDR1 and CDR2 sequences are LNHDA and SQIVND (reference sequence). CDR3 size: 13 residues. CDR3 bases: TGTGCCAGTAGGGGACAGGGTTTCGGGGAGCTGTTTTTT. It translates to CASRGQGFGELFF. Supplemented by reference TRBV19 and TRBJ2-2, the full variable domain reads DGGITQSPKYLFRKEGQNVTLSCEQNLNHDAMYWYRQDPGQGLRLIYYSQIVNDFQKGDIAEGYSVSREKKESFPLTVTSAQKNPTAFYLCASRGQGFGELFFGEGSRLTVL.

The CDR3 spells CASSLETGLSGYTF. The CDR3 nucleotides are TGCGCCAGCAGCTTGGAGACAGGGTTGAGTGGCTACACCTTC. The J gene is TRBJ1-2, the V gene TRBV5-1; TRBD1 agrees at 7 bases. This CDR3 is 14 amino acids long. Germline-derived CDR1 and CDR2 are SGHRS and YFSETQ. With V trimmed by 0 bases and J by 7 bases, 6 bases remained unmatched.

The chain links TRBV10-3 to TRBJ2-3; D gene ambiguous. Looked up from germline, CDR1 is ENHRY and CDR2 is SYGVKD. The length of the CDR3 is 15 residues. V was pared by 3 bases and J by 3 bases, with 13 bases between. The CDR3 region is CAISESRRVTDTQYF. CDR3 coding DNA: TGTGCCATCAGTGAATCAAGAAGAGTAACAGATACGCAGTATTTT.